This TCR beta chain was found in a study of cytomegalovirus exposure and HLA in healthy donors. Germline V gene lookup returns CDR1 KGHSY and CDR2 FQNENV. This CDR3 comprises 16 residues. V dropped 6 bases and J dropped 1 base, with 16 bases sitting between them. For this clone: The antigen is unknown.

Whole-study results and caveats: Associated with HLA alleles at 0.05 false discovery rate in a later analysis were some 18,000 TCR beta sequences. According to a later analysis, donors in an Asian-associated ancestry cluster reportedly had fewer N-insertions than the 666-donor mean. According to the study, 160 or so TCR beta chains were cytomegalovirus-associated.

The primer mix had 60 Vbeta and 13 Jbeta primers. Clones were read by immunoSEQ multiplex PCR, and TCRdb kept only the in-frame ones, dropping some. The sample contains over 150,000 clones, over 75% of which appear only once. Sequenced input: PBMCs. The sequence was obtained from a man in his forties in good health and CMV-seronegative. The V gene is TRBV16, the J gene TRBJ1-3; unclear D gene. The CDR3 nucleotides read TGTGCCAGCAGTCCCGACACCGGGAGTTCTGGAAACACCATATATTTT. It specifies CASSPDTGSSGNTIYF.